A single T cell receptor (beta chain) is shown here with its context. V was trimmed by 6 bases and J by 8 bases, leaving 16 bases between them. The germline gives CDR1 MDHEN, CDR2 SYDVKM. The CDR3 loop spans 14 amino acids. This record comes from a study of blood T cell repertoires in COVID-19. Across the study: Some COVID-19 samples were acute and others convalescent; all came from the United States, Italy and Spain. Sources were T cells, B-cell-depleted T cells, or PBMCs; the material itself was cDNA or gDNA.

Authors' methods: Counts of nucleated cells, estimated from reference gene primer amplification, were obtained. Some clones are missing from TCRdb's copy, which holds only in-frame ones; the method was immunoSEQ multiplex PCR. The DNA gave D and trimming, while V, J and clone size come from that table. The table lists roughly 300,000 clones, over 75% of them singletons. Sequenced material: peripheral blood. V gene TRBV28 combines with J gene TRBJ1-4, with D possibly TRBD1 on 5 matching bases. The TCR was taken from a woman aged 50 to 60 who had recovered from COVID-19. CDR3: CASSQNQGTEKLFF. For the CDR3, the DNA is TGTGCCAGCAGCCAAAACCAGGGTACCGAAAAACTGTTTTTT. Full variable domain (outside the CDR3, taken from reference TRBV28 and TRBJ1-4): DVKVTQSSRYLVKRTGEKVFLECVQDMDHENMFWYRQDPGLGLRLIYFSYDVKMKEKGDIPEGYSVSREKKERFSLILESASTNQTSMYLCASSQNQGTEKLFFGSGTQLSVL.